The 16 T cell receptor beta chains below come from one sample, sequenced in a study of blood T cell repertoires in COVID-19. Clones were read by immunoSEQ multiplex PCR, and TCRdb kept only the in-frame ones, dropping some. The data show 98,000 or so clones, with under 90% seen just once and under 5.5% held by the top ten. Sequenced input: peripheral blood. The receptors come from a man aged 60 to 69 with COVID-19, enrolled during active disease.

The V and J genes are TRBV2 and TRBJ2-1; TRBD2 agrees at 11 bases. V trimming: 3 bases; J trimming: 3 bases; junction bases outside the gene matches: 7. The germline gives CDR1 SNHLY, CDR2 FYNNEI. The CDR3 loop spans 17 amino acids. The CDR3 coding sequence is TGTGCCAGCAGTGAGGATAGCGGGAGGGCCTTCTACAATGAGCAGTTCTTC. Its protein product is CASSEDSGRAFYNEQFF. Together with reference TRBV2 and TRBJ2-1, the CDR3 gives the full variable domain: EPEVTQTPSHQVTQMGQEVILRCVPISNHLYFYWYRQILGQKVEFLVSFYNNEISEKSEIFDDQFSVERPDGSNFTLKIRSTKLEDSAMYFCASSEDSGRAFYNEQFFGPGTRLTVL.

This chain connects TRBV4-3 to TRBJ2-3, with 11 bases aligning to TRBD2. The length of the CDR3 is 18 residues. Germline CDR1 LGHNA, CDR2 YSLEER. V shed 0 bases, J shed 6 bases, and the junction held 11 bases outside the gene matches. In nucleotides, the CDR3 is TGCGCCAGCAGCCAAGACCAGCCCCCGACTAGCGGGACTGATACGCAGTATTTT. Protein sequence: CASSQDQPPTSGTDTQYF.

This clone was counted only a few times. V usage is TRBV6-6 and J usage is TRBJ1-6, with 8 bases fitting TRBD1. CDR1 MNHNY and CDR2 SVGAGI come from the germline V gene (reference sequence). There are 15 residues in the CDR3. The V segment lost 3 bases and the J segment 6 bases; nucleotides outside the gene matches: 4. The CDR3 spells CASSYSQGANSPLHF. In DNA form, the CDR3 reads TGTGCCAGCAGTTATTCCCAGGGGGCTAATTCACCCCTCCACTTT.

The gene calls are TRBV6-6 and TRBJ1-5, with no clear D. Germline V gives CDR1 MNHNY, CDR2 SVGAGI (reference sequence). The CDR3 extends over 14 amino acids. V lost 0 bases and J lost 4, with 7 bases in between. CDR3 region: CASSYSDFNQPQHF. The CDR3 region has the DNA TGTGCCAGCAGTTACTCGGACTTTAATCAGCCCCAGCATTTT.

This chain connects TRBV19 to TRBJ2-5, with a weak D call TRBD2 (5 bases). In germline, CDR1 is LNHDA, CDR2 SQIVND (reference sequence). Trimming took 6 bases from V and 4 from J, leaving 18 bases between them. The CDR3 loop spans 15 amino acids. The CDR3 protein is CASSPARDPGETQYF. The CDR3 coding sequence is TGTGCCAGTAGCCCAGCCCGGGATCCTGGAGAGACCCAGTACTTC. Variable domain in full (rest from reference TRBV19 and TRBJ2-5): DGGITQSPKYLFRKEGQNVTLSCEQNLNHDAMYWYRQDPGQGLRLIYYSQIVNDFQKGDIAEGYSVSREKKESFPLTVTSAQKNPTAFYLCASSPARDPGETQYFGPGTRLLVL.

The chain carries TRBV3-1 (or the pseudogene TRBV3-2) and TRBJ1-4; no definite D call. The CDR3 is 14 residues long. Deletions cut 1 base from V and 7 bases from J, with 10 bases between. In germline, CDR1 is LGHDT, CDR2 YNNKEL (reference sequence). CDR3 sequence (DNA): TGTGCCAGCAGCCAAGGGTACAGTAGTGAAAAACTGTTTTTT. This codes for CASSQGYSSEKLFF.

V usage is TRBV5-1 and J usage is TRBJ2-3, with TRBD2 identical over 14 bases. V shed 4 bases, J shed 3 bases, and the junction held 4 bases outside the gene matches. Germline V gene sequence: CDR1 SGHRS, CDR2 YFSETQ. CDR3 size: 16 residues. CDR3 bases: TGCGCCAGCAGCCCGACTAGCGGGGGGGAGACAGATACGCAGTATTTT. The encoded protein is CASSPTSGGETDTQYF.

The gene calls are TRBV5-6 and TRBJ1-6; no clear D gene. With 4 bases removed from V and 7 bases from J, the gap between germline ends came to 9 bases. The CDR3 runs to 13 residues. Germline assignment: CDR1 SGHDT and CDR2 YYEEEE. CDR3 residues: CASSPLRNSPLHF. CDR3 DNA sequence: TGTGCCAGCAGCCCGCTAAGAAATTCACCCCTCCACTTT.

The chain couples TRBV21-1 to TRBJ2-2; TRBD1 reflects the table's D call only, with no check against the DNA. TRBV21-1 is designated a pseudogene. The CDR3 totals 14 residues. CDR3 residues: CASSRTYRDGELFF. CDR3 sequence (DNA): TGTGCCAGCAGCAGAACCTACAGGGACGGGGAGCTGTTTTTT.

There are a few counts of this clone. V is TRBV27 and J is TRBJ2-7, with a possible D match to TRBD1 (6 bases). The CDR3 length is 15 residues. Germline V CDR1 and CDR2: MNHEY, SMNVEV (reference sequence). The V and J ends lost 2 bases and 1 base respectively, with 12 bases between them. Here the CDR3 reads CASSLPQGLSYEQYF. The CDR3 nucleotides are TGTGCCAGCAGTTTACCACAGGGTCTTTCCTACGAGCAGTACTTC.

This chain joins TRBV6-5 and TRBJ1-6; D might be TRBD1 (5 bases). The CDR3 is made up of 14 amino acids. Germline lookup yields CDR1 MNHEY and CDR2 SVGAGI. V was shortened by 4 bases and J by 7 bases, with 11 bases between the two germline ends. The CDR3: CASSLGAGNSPLHF. DNA of the CDR3: TGTGCCAGCAGTTTAGGGGCTGGGAATTCACCCCTCCACTTT.

This clone was counted a few times. The chain has TRBV5-8 and TRBJ1-5, with 8 positions matching TRBD1. In germline, CDR1 is SGHTS, CDR2 YDEGEE. Trimming removed 2 bases from V and 7 bases from J; junction bases left unmatched: 2. The length of the CDR3 is 13 residues. The CDR3 nucleotides read TGTGCCAGCAGCTTACAGGGGGGACAGCCCCAGCATTTT. Translation gives CASSLQGGQPQHF.

This clone came up once. V gene TRBV19 combines with J gene TRBJ1-5; D perhaps matches TRBD1 (6 bases). Deletions cut 1 base from V and 4 bases from J, with 11 bases between. CDR3 length: 15 residues. The germline V gene encodes CDR1 LNHDA and CDR2 SQIVND (reference sequence). In DNA form, the CDR3 reads TGTGCCAGTAGTATAGCAGGGCAGGGGAATCAGCCCCAGCATTTT. Its translation is CASSIAGQGNQPQHF.

The chain carries TRBV29-1 and TRBJ1-2; maybe TRBD1 (6 bases). V was trimmed by 4 bases and J by 4 bases, leaving 10 bases between them. Germline V gene data show CDR1 as SQVTM and CDR2 as ANQGSEA. CDR3 length: 12 residues. The CDR3 loop is CSVGGGAYGYTF. CDR3 DNA sequence: TGCAGCGTTGGAGGGGGGGCCTATGGCTACACCTTC.

The V call is TRBV5-1, the J call TRBJ2-1; TRBD1 might be the D (5 bases). Germline V CDR1 and CDR2: SGHRS, YFSETQ. The CDR3 has 13 residues. V was trimmed by 5 bases and J by 6 bases, leaving 12 bases between them. The DNA for the CDR3 is TGCGCCAGCAGTAGGGGCGTCGGCAATGAGCAGTTCTTC. It specifies CASSRGVGNEQFF.

CDR3 nucleotide sequence: TGTGCCACCAGTGATTTGACTAGCGGATACACAGATACGCAGTATTTT. Amino acid sequence: CATSDLTSGYTDTQYF. The V and J genes are TRBV24-1 and TRBJ2-3; TRBD2 aligns across 8 bases. Germline values: CDR1 KGHDR, CDR2 SFDVKD. The J segment lost 2 bases and the V segment lost 0 bases, leaving 3 bases of the junction unmatched. The length of the CDR3 is 16 residues.